Listed below are T cell receptor beta chains from one sample, sequenced in a study of control samples from healthy donors and cancer patients. Generated by immunoSEQ multiplex PCR, the TCRdb table keeps only in-frame clones and is missing some. The profile shows roughly 370,000 clones, 80% to 95% of them singletons. The specimen sequenced was PBMCs. The receptors derive from a man in his forties with head and neck cancer. Each CDR3 is given with its conserved first and last residue. A D gene is named only where the DNA matches it firmly. Size tells how often a clone was seen (once, few, many) or the class of an expanded clone, and some rows leave it out.

V: TRBV11-2
size: .
J: TRBJ2-7
D: .
DNA: TGTGCCAGCAGCTTAGGATACGACAAGGGCTACTTC
CDR3: CASSLGYDKGYF

V: TRBV11-2
size: .
J: TRBJ1-1
D: TRBD1
DNA: TGTGCCAGCAGCTTAGATCGGCCAGGGGGCTTACGGATCTTGAACACTGAAGCTTTCTTT
CDR3: CASSLDRPGGLRILNTEAFF

V: TRBV28
size: .
J: TRBJ2-7
D: TRBD2
DNA: TGTGCCAGCAGTTTACTCGCGGGAGTCGAGCAGTACTTC
CDR3: CASSLLAGVEQYF

V: TRBV28
size: .
J: TRBJ1-5
D: .
DNA: TGTGCCAGCAGTTCGACCTACTTTAATCAGCCCCAGCATTTT
CDR3: CASSSTYFNQPQHF

V: TRBV19
size: .
J: TRBJ1-2
D: .
DNA: TGTGCCAGTAATCGGATTGGGAGGGGCTATGGCTACACCTTC
CDR3: CASNRIGRGYGYTF

V: TRBV4-1
size: once
J: TRBJ1-5
D: .
DNA: TGCGCCAGCAGCAGCCCAATTTTGCCCAATCAGCCCCAGCATTTT
CDR3: CASSSPILPNQPQHF

V: TRBV30
size: .
J: TRBJ1-1
D: .
DNA: TGTGCCTGGAGGGACGTCCACACTGAAGCTTTCTTT
CDR3: CAWRDVHTEAFF

V: TRBV24-1
size: once
J: TRBJ2-7
D: .
DNA: TGTGCCACCAGGGGGGACAACGAGCAGTACTTC
CDR3: CATRGDNEQYF

V: TRBV29-1
size: .
J: TRBJ1-4
D: .
DNA: TGCAGCGTTGACCTGCAGGGAAGCGAAAAACTGTTTTTT
CDR3: CSVDLQGSEKLFF

V: TRBV29-1
size: .
J: TRBJ1-4
D: .
DNA: TGCAGCGTCCCCTTGGAGGAAAAACTGTTTTTT
CDR3: CSVPLEEKLFF

V: TRBV6-2/TRBV6-3
size: .
J: TRBJ2-7
D: TRBD1
DNA: TGTGCCAGCAGTTACTCGTGGACAGGGCGGTACGAGCAGTACTTC
CDR3: CASSYSWTGRYEQYF

V: TRBV5-1
size: .
J: TRBJ1-2
D: TRBD1
DNA: TGCGCCAGCAGCTTGGCCATACAAGGACAGGGTCGGGCAGGTGGCTACACCTTC
CDR3: CASSLAIQGQGRAGGYTF

V: TRBV28
size: .
J: TRBJ2-5
D: .
DNA: TGTGCCAGCAGTATTCTGGGGACGGGGGAGACCCAGTACTTC
CDR3: CASSILGTGETQYF